The T cell receptor beta chain under discussion was sequenced for a study of cytotoxic CD8 clonotypes in ibrutinib-treated CLL. Broader study findings: Clonality went up at the time of ibrutinib response, stayed stable in sustained remission, and later dropped back toward its baseline level at progression.

With respect to this clone: Antigen specificity is unknown.

The planned depth of sequencing spanned 1 in 200,000 to 1 in 1 million T cells. Sequencing used immunoSEQ multiplex PCR; TCRdb keeps in-frame clones, though not all of them. The sample shows approximately 150,000 clones, 88% of them seen only once. Germline CDR1 reads SGHAT; CDR2 reads FQNNGV. V gave up 4 bases and J gave up 3 bases, with 15 bases separating them. The CDR3 runs 15 residues. The sequence was collected from a human donor with chronic lymphocytic leukemia. The sample consisted of PBMCs, taken at disease progression, from a patient treated with ibrutinib. The chain couples TRBV11-2 to TRBJ1-1; a possible D gene is TRBD1 (6 bases). For the CDR3, the DNA is TGTGCCAGCAGCTCCCCGGGGGGGGCTGACACTGAAGCTTTCTTT. This sequence encodes CASSSPGGADTEAFF.